This T cell receptor (beta chain) stems from a study of cytomegalovirus exposure and HLA in healthy donors. This clone was seen a single time. Its antigen is not identified. The protocol was immunoSEQ multiplex PCR, while the TCRdb copy is restricted to in-frame clones and leaves out a portion. This sample carries about 360,000 clones, approximately 90% of them seen once, and the ten largest clones take about 0.8%. Regarding the study as a whole: The investigators catalogued 164 TCR beta chains as cytomegalovirus-associated. In the 100 to 150 validation repertoires, 94% of cluster scores exceeded 0, per a later analysis. Most TCR sequences were seen very rarely across donors, but some public TCRs occurred in many.

CDR3 size: 15 residues. V shed 1 base and J shed 3 bases, with 16 bases lying between them. Germline V CDR1 and CDR2: GTSNPN, SVGIG (reference sequence). Sequenced input: PBMCs. The rearrangement joins TRBV30 to TRBJ2-7, with D maybe TRBD1 (6 bases). This TCR came from a woman aged 18-29 years in good health and CMV-seronegative. In DNA form, the CDR3 reads TGTGCCTGGAGTGCCGGACAGTCTGTGGTCTACGAGCAGTACTTC. Translation: CAWSAGQSVVYEQYF.